Sequencing of this T cell receptor beta chain was carried out in a study of blood T cell repertoires in COVID-19. The overall study: There were acute and convalescent COVID-19 samples, and they came from the United States, Italy and Spain.

The germline V and J ends were trimmed by 0 bases and 10 bases, with 12 bases remaining between them. Germline values: CDR1 LGHDT, CDR2 YNNKEL (reference sequence). The CDR3 totals 13 residues. This clone was seen a few times. TCRdb's table, derived via immunoSEQ multiplex PCR, lists solely in-frame clones and lacks some. The table shows more than 200,000 clones, with just over 90% occurring only once. The specimen was PBMCs or T cells enriched from blood (not recorded which). The sequence was collected from a woman aged 18-35 years who had recovered from COVID-19. The rearrangement joins TRBV3-1 (or the pseudogene TRBV3-2) to TRBJ1-1; maybe TRBD1 (5 bases). The CDR3 nucleotides read TGTGCCAGCAGCCAAGACCTTCGGGGGGGAGCTTTCTTT. Its protein is CASSQDLRGGAFF.